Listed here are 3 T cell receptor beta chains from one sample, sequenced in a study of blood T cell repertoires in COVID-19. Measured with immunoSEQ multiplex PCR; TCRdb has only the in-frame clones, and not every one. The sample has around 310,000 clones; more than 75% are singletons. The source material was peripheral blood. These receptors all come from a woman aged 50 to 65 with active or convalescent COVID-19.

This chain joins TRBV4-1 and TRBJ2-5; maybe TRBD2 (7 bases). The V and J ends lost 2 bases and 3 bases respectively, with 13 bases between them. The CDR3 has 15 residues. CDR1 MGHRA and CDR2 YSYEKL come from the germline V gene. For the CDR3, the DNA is TGCGCCAGCAGCCAACCAGGGGCGGGAGAAGAGACCCAGTACTTC. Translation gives CASSQPGAGEETQYF.

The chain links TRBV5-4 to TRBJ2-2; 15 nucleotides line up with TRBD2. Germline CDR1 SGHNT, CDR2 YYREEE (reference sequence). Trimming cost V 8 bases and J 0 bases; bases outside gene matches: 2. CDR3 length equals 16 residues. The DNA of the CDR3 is TGTGCCAGTGGGACTAGCGGGAGGACGAACACCGGGGAGCTGTTTTTT. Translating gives CASGTSGRTNTGELFF.

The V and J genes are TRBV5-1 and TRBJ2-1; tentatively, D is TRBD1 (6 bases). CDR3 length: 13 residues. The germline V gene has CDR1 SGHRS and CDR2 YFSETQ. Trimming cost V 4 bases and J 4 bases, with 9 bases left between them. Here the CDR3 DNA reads TGCGCCAGCAGCCCGAGGGGGTACAATGAGCAGTTCTTC. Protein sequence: CASSPRGYNEQFF.